One sample yielded the 18 T cell receptor beta chains listed below, sequenced in a study of T cells after yellow fever vaccination. A single record per CDR3 protein comes from TCRdb applying MiXCR to the 5' RACE reads. The sample consists of a few hundred thousand distinct CDR3 sequences, 6.2% of them appearing once. Material: PBMCs, obtained 5 days after the yellow fever booster vaccination. The receptors stem from a man aged 25 to 45 who received the YFV17D yellow fever vaccine.

Only a few counts were recorded for this clonotype. V is TRBV29-1 and J is TRBJ2-3; TRBD2 aligns across 7 bases. V trimming: 1 base; J trimming: 2 bases; junction bases outside the gene matches: 6. Germline CDR1 reads SQVTM; CDR2 reads ANQGSEA. This CDR3 has 15 residues. The CDR3 here is CSVEGSGYNTDTQYF. CDR3 DNA sequence: TGCAGCGTTGAAGGTAGCGGGTACAACACAGATACGCAGTATTTT.

This clonotype was recorded at least ten times. The genes are TRBV6-2 or TRBV6-3 and TRBJ2-2; TRBD2 aligns across 7 bases. This CDR3 comprises 15 residues. The germline V gene has CDR1 MNHEY and CDR2 SVGEGT. Trimming took 1 base from V and 4 from J; bases not matched to a gene: 3. The CDR3, as DNA: TGTGCCAGCAGTTACTGGGAGGGAGGCACCGGGGAGCTGTTTTTT. Amino acid sequence: CASSYWEGGTGELFF.

This clonotype was observed a few times. The J gene is TRBJ2-7, the V gene TRBV10-1; TRBD2 is a possible D gene (5 bases). Germline loops: CDR1 WNHNN, CDR2 SYGVQD (reference sequence). V was pared by 6 bases and J by 0 bases, with 18 bases between. The CDR3 has 16 residues. CDR3 amino acids: CASRPVSASISYEQYF. The CDR3 DNA reads as TGCGCCAGCAGGCCGGTTAGCGCCTCCATCTCCTACGAGCAGTACTTC.

This clonotype has at least ten counts. The J gene is TRBJ2-7, the V gene TRBV6-5; D tentatively fits TRBD1 or TRBD2 (5 bases each). The V gene's germline CDR1 is MNHEY and CDR2 SVGAGI. Trimming left V 0 bases short and J 6 bases short, with 12 bases between. The CDR3 consists of 14 residues. As DNA, the CDR3 is TGTGCCAGCAGTTACTCTGGCAGGGCGGGCGAGCAGTACTTC. Translated, it gives CASSYSGRAGEQYF.

This clonotype was seen many times. V is TRBV5-1 and J is TRBJ2-1, with 7 nucleotides matching TRBD2. The germline gives CDR1 SGHRS, CDR2 YFSETQ. The CDR3 consists of 16 residues. J lost 10 bases, V lost 0 bases, and 13 bases had no gene match. The CDR3 region is CASSLAPGLTLIEQFF. The CDR3 DNA reads TGCGCCAGCAGCTTGGCCCCGGGACTAACCCTCATCGAGCAGTTCTTC.

This clonotype was seen a few times. V and J are TRBV29-1 and TRBJ2-6; D ambiguous. V was shortened by 4 bases and J by 2 bases, with 15 bases between the two germline ends. This CDR3 comprises 16 residues. Per germline, CDR1 SQVTM and CDR2 ANQGSEA. CDR3 bases: TGCAGCGTTGGGACCCTCCGGCCCGCTGGGGCCAACGTCCTGACTTTC. Translation gives CSVGTLRPAGANVLTF.

V gene TRBV15 combines with J gene TRBJ1-4; D perhaps matches TRBD1 (5 bases). CDR3 length equals 13 residues. Per germline, CDR1 LNHNV and CDR2 YYDKDF (reference sequence). V shed 3 bases and J shed 8 bases, with 10 bases lying between them. The CDR3 DNA follows: TGTGCCACCAGCAGGAGTCAGGGCGAAAAACTGTTTTTT. It codes for CATSRSQGEKLFF.

This clonotype was seen a handful of times. This rearrangement joins TRBV3-1 to TRBJ1-1; D gene ambiguous. The CDR3 has 12 residues. V was pared by 8 bases and J by 11 bases, with 18 bases between. Germline CDR1 and CDR2: LGHDT and YNNKEL (reference sequence). Here the CDR3 reads CASAMVPGGAFF. Here the CDR3 DNA reads TGTGCCAGCGCTATGGTCCCGGGAGGCGCTTTCTTT.

This clonotype came up many times. V is TRBV25-1 and J is TRBJ2-1, with D hard to call. Germline values: CDR1 MGHDK, CDR2 SYGVNS. The CDR3 has 11 residues. Trimming shortened V by 3 bases and J by 8 bases, and 5 bases separated the two germline ends. CDR3 nucleotide sequence: TGTGCCAGCAGTGATGGCTATGAGCAGTTCTTC. Amino acids: CASSDGYEQFF.

In its sample, this clonotype was seen a few times. Mismatch with germline at one junction end may stem from a read error. This chain joins TRBV20-1 and TRBJ2-1, with 10 positions matching TRBD2. Germline V gives CDR1 DFQATT, CDR2 SNEGSKA (reference sequence). The CDR3 runs 16 residues. CDR3 residues: CCARTLAGAPLHEQFF. The CDR3 DNA sequence: TGCTGTGCTAGAACGCTAGCGGGAGCGCCGTTACATGAGCAGTTCTTC.

There are a few counts of this clonotype. This chain joins TRBV20-1 and TRBJ2-3, with D unresolved. The CDR3 is 14 amino acids. Germline loops: CDR1 DFQATT, CDR2 SNEGSKA (reference sequence). Trimming removed 0 bases at V and 10 bases at J, with 17 bases between. The CDR3, as DNA: TGCAGTGCTAGAGATTTGCGGTCCCAACTCCCGCAGTATTTT. Its translation: CSARDLRSQLPQYF.

The gene calls are TRBV12-3 or TRBV12-4 and TRBJ1-5, with TRBD1 matching over 8 bases. The CDR3 is 19 amino acids. The junction had 16 bases not matched to a gene; V was cut back by 6 bases and J by 0 bases. The CDR3 sequence: CASSPRTGQVPGSNQPQHF. As DNA, the CDR3 is TGTGCCAGCAGCCCCCGGACAGGGCAAGTTCCTGGTAGCAATCAGCCCCAGCATTTT.

The DNA for the CDR3 is TGCAGTGCCTCTCGGGGGGCCAGACTTCAAGAGACCCAGTACTTC. This gives the protein CSASRGARLQETQYF. The chain uses TRBV20-1 and TRBJ2-5; maybe TRBD2 (7 bases). The CDR3 spans 15 residues. CDR1 is DFQATT and CDR2 is SNEGSKA in the germline V gene (reference sequence). V was trimmed by 6 bases and J by 2 bases, leaving 19 bases between them.

This clonotype has a handful of counts. The gene calls are TRBV9 and TRBJ2-1, with a possible D match to TRBD1 (5 bases). The CDR3 length is 13 residues. V lost 2 bases and J lost 7, with 10 bases in between. Germline V gene lookup returns CDR1 SGDLS and CDR2 YYNGEE. The CDR3 sequence is CASSVGRGNEQFF. The CDR3 DNA is TGTGCCAGCAGCGTGGGTAGGGGAAATGAGCAGTTCTTC.

This clonotype has only a few counts. V is TRBV29-1 and J is TRBJ1-3, with D maybe TRBD1 (6 bases). The CDR3 covers 14 residues. Trimming took off 4 bases at V and 4 bases at J, with 14 bases between the two ends. Germline-derived CDR1 and CDR2 are SQVTM and ANQGSEA. Written as DNA, the CDR3 is TGCAGCGTTGTCGGGGGGCTAGAAGGAAACACCATATATTTT. It is translated as CSVVGGLEGNTIYF.

V and J are TRBV29-1 and TRBJ1-2; D gene ambiguous. The CDR3 has 11 residues. The germline V gene has CDR1 SQVTM and CDR2 ANQGSEA. V lost 7 bases to trimming and J lost 6 bases, with 12 bases between them. The CDR3: CSGGEFDGYTF. The CDR3 nucleotides read TGCAGCGGTGGAGAGTTTGATGGCTACACCTTC.

This clonotype was counted only a few times. V is TRBV10-2 and J is TRBJ2-3; 11 bases align to TRBD2. Germline-derived CDR1 and CDR2 are WSHSY and SAAADI. Trimming removed 5 bases from V and 8 bases from J; junction bases left unmatched: 6. This CDR3 has 14 amino acids. In nucleotides, the CDR3 is TGCGCCAGCAGTCAACTAGCGGGAGTGAGTACGCAGTATTTT. It translates to CASSQLAGVSTQYF.

This clonotype was observed at least ten times. The chain combines TRBV25-1 with TRBJ2-1; D remains ambiguous. V dropped 7 bases and J dropped 3 bases, with 4 bases sitting between them. The germline CDR1 and CDR2 sequences are MGHDK and SYGVNS. The CDR3 extends over 11 amino acids. The CDR3 loop reads CASTGYNEQFF. CDR3 DNA: TGTGCCAGCACTGGCTACAATGAGCAGTTCTTC.